Each of the 28 T cell receptor beta chains below was sequenced from the same sample in a study of T-cell memory formation after mild COVID-19. TCRdb re-called the 5' RACE reads with MiXCR, one entry per CDR3 protein. The table lists about 390,000 distinct CDR3 sequences, under 25% of them singletons, with around 12% in the top ten. Material for sequencing was PBMCs or a T cell subset sorted from them (not recorded which). These TCRs come from an adult woman who had mild COVID-19 (a few samples of this study predate the infection). Cell type and time point are not known.

The chain carries TRBV12-3 or TRBV12-4 and TRBJ2-2; D perhaps matches TRBD1 (5 bases). V was cut by 5 bases and J by 4 bases, with 20 bases left in between. The CDR3 has 17 residues. As DNA, the CDR3 is TGTGCCAGCAGTCGCAGTTGGACATTGCCTGCCACCGGGGAGCTGTTTTTT. The encoded protein is CASSRSWTLPATGELFF.

This clonotype has only a few counts. The rearrangement uses TRBV5-4 and TRBJ1-2; 9 bases are a match to TRBD1. Trimming took 0 bases from V and 2 from J; bases not matched to a gene: 2. Germline V CDR1 and CDR2: SGHNT, YYREEE (reference sequence). CDR3 length equals 15 residues. CDR3 in DNA: TGTGCCAGCAGCTTGGGTGGGACAGGGAACTATGGCTACACCTTC. It encodes CASSLGGTGNYGYTF.

This clonotype was counted many times. This sequence joins TRBV27 and TRBJ2-7, with 8 bases fitting TRBD1. The V segment lost 8 bases and the J segment 6 bases; nucleotides outside the gene matches: 12. Germline lookup yields CDR1 MNHEY and CDR2 SMNVEV (reference sequence). CDR3 length: 14 residues. CDR3 sequence: CASGNSDRAGEQYF. In DNA, the CDR3 is TGTGCCAGCGGCAACTCGGACAGGGCGGGCGAGCAGTACTTC.

The V call is TRBV7-6, the J call TRBJ2-6, with D tentatively TRBD1 (7 bases). Per germline, CDR1 SGHVS and CDR2 FNYEAQ. With 4 bases removed from V and 3 bases from J, the gap between germline ends came to 31 bases. The CDR3 has 22 residues. The DNA of the CDR3 is TGTGCCAGCAGCTCTCAGGGGGGAACCGGGACAGTACTGTCAAATGGGGCCAACGTCCTGACTTTC. Protein: CASSSQGGTGTVLSNGANVLTF.

V is TRBV20-1 and J is TRBJ1-2; TRBD1 is a possible D gene (5 bases). V was shortened by 6 bases and J by 2 bases, with 10 bases between the two germline ends. Per the germline V gene, CDR1 is DFQATT and CDR2 is SNEGSKA (reference sequence). The CDR3 extends over 12 amino acids. This CDR3 is CSAEWGNYGYTF. Written as DNA, the CDR3 is TGCAGTGCCGAGTGGGGCAACTATGGCTACACCTTC.

The genes are TRBV6-5 and TRBJ1-1, with D possibly being TRBD1 (5 bases). Trimming removed 1 base from V and 3 bases from J, with 15 bases in between. From germline, CDR1 is MNHEY and CDR2 SVGAGI. This CDR3 contains 16 residues. The CDR3 sequence is CASSYLGVGGHTEAFF. The DNA for the CDR3 is TGTGCCAGCAGTTACTTGGGCGTGGGGGGTCACACTGAAGCTTTCTTT.

This clonotype was seen a handful of times. The V and J genes are TRBV12-3 or TRBV12-4 and TRBJ2-1; D gene uncertain. The length of the CDR3 is 14 residues. V was shortened by 2 bases and J by 6 bases, with 11 bases between the two germline ends. The CDR3 loop is CASSLSPLGNEQFF. CDR3 sequence (DNA): TGTGCCAGCAGTTTAAGTCCTTTGGGCAATGAGCAGTTCTTC.

The CDR3: CASSPRAGINEKLFF. The CDR3 bases are TGTGCCAGCAGCCCAAGAGCAGGGATTAATGAAAAACTGTTTTTT. The chain is built from TRBV7-8 and TRBJ1-4; possible D gene TRBD1, 5 bases. The CDR3 covers 15 residues. V shed 5 bases and J shed 4 bases, with 14 bases lying between them. Germline V CDR1 and CDR2: SGHVS, FQNEAQ.

This clonotype was observed a few times. J is TRBJ1-2 and V is TRBV5-1, with D possibly being TRBD1 (5 bases). The CDR3 loop spans 14 amino acids. CDR1 and CDR2 (germline): SGHRS, YFSETQ. V was pared by 0 bases and J by 2 bases, with 8 bases between. CDR3 coding DNA: TGCGCCAGCAGCTTGGAGTCAGGGAACTATGGCTACACCTTC. Translated: CASSLESGNYGYTF.

This chain links TRBV19 with TRBJ1-2, with D maybe TRBD1 (5 bases). This CDR3 spans 15 amino acids. Germline V CDR1 and CDR2: LNHDA, SQIVND (reference sequence). V gave up 6 bases and J gave up 1 base, with 15 bases separating them. The CDR3 DNA reads TGTGCCAGTAGCTTCACCTGGCAGGGTAACTATGGCTACACCTTC. Protein product: CASSFTWQGNYGYTF.

The chain has TRBV7-9 and TRBJ2-5; maybe TRBD2 (6 bases). Germline-derived CDR1 and CDR2 are SEHNR and FQNEAQ (reference sequence). V was trimmed by 2 bases and J by 3 bases, leaving 13 bases between them. CDR3 size: 15 residues. CDR3 protein: CASSLIEGLEETQYF. The CDR3 coding sequence is TGTGCCAGCAGCTTAATCGAGGGACTCGAAGAGACCCAGTACTTC.

The chain employs TRBV4-2 and TRBJ2-1; TRBD2 is a possible D gene (11 bases). This CDR3 comprises 22 residues. Germline CDR1 LGHNA, CDR2 YNFKEQ. V lost 4 bases, J lost 0 bases, and 31 bases lay in between. DNA of the CDR3: TGTGCCAGCAGCCCTCGGGACAGGGGATGGACTAGCGGGTCGAGCTCCTACAATGAGCAGTTCTTC. Its protein is CASSPRDRGWTSGSSSYNEQFF.

This chain connects TRBV5-1 to TRBJ2-2; 9 nucleotides line up with TRBD1. The CDR3 is made up of 15 amino acids. Trimming removed 5 bases from V and 4 bases from J; junction bases left unmatched: 6. Germline V gene lookup returns CDR1 SGHRS and CDR2 YFSETQ. CDR3 in amino acids: CASRETGGFTGELFF. The CDR3 coding sequence is TGCGCCAGCAGGGAGACAGGGGGATTCACCGGGGAGCTGTTTTTT.

The chain has TRBV5-1 and TRBJ2-5; D may correspond to TRBD1 or TRBD2 (6 bases each). The germline CDR1 and CDR2 sequences are SGHRS and YFSETQ. V lost 6 bases, J lost 4 bases, and 25 bases lay in between. The CDR3 spans 17 residues. The DNA for the CDR3 is TGCGCCAGCAACGTTGGAGCAGGAGGGGGTCCGGGAGAGACCCAGTACTTC. As protein: CASNVGAGGGPGETQYF.

The J gene is TRBJ2-1, the V gene TRBV2; D may be TRBD2 (6 bases). Germline CDR1 is SNHLY and CDR2 is FYNNEI. CDR3 length equals 13 residues. V was trimmed by 8 bases and J by 3 bases, leaving 11 bases between them. The CDR3 protein is CASGGSVYNEQFF. CDR3 nucleotides: TGTGCCAGCGGGGGGTCGGTCTACAATGAGCAGTTCTTC.

In this sample, this clonotype turned up a few times. The rearrangement joins TRBV6-5 to TRBJ2-1, with D perhaps being TRBD1 or TRBD2 (5 bases each). Germline V gene lookup returns CDR1 MNHEY and CDR2 SVGAGI. This CDR3 has 15 residues. Trimming left V 2 bases short and J 8 bases short, with 16 bases between. CDR3 sequence: CASSYRQGGGDEQFF. The CDR3 nucleotides read TGTGCCAGCAGTTACCGGCAGGGTGGGGGAGATGAGCAGTTCTTC.

V gene TRBV4-1 combines with J gene TRBJ1-2, with 8 bases lining up with TRBD1. With 2 bases clipped from V and 0 bases from J, the junction kept 2 bases outside the gene matches. CDR1 and CDR2 from the germline V gene are MGHRA and YSYEKL. The CDR3 is 15 amino acids. For the CDR3, the DNA is TGCGCCAGCAGCCAAACAGGGGGAGCTAACTATGGCTACACCTTC. Its translation: CASSQTGGANYGYTF.

This rearrangement joins TRBV29-1 to TRBJ2-7, with D perhaps being TRBD1 or TRBD2 (5 bases each). The CDR3 extends over 13 amino acids. CDR1 and CDR2 (germline): SQVTM, ANQGSEA. Deletions cut 5 bases from V and 0 bases from J, with 11 bases between. This CDR3 is CSVRDGPSYEQYF. The CDR3 DNA follows: TGCAGCGTTAGGGACGGGCCCTCCTACGAGCAGTACTTC.

The chain has TRBV5-5 and TRBJ1-6; 7 positions match TRBD1. The V segment lost 7 bases and the J segment 11 bases; nucleotides outside the gene matches: 12. This CDR3 is 14 amino acids long. The V gene's germline CDR1 is SGHKS and CDR2 YYEKEE (reference sequence). CDR3 protein: CASDRDLRKPPLHF. CDR3 sequence (DNA): TGTGCCAGCGACAGGGATTTGAGGAAACCACCCCTCCACTTT.

This clonotype occurred a few times. The chain couples TRBV18 to TRBJ2-1, with 7 bases matching TRBD2. V was pared by 0 bases and J by 4 bases, with 9 bases of the junction left unmatched. The CDR3 contains 17 residues. Per germline, CDR1 KGHSH and CDR2 LQKENI. The CDR3 DNA reads TGTGCCAGCTCACCACCTGGGAGGGTGCGGGGATACAATGAGCAGTTCTTC. Translating gives CASSPPGRVRGYNEQFF.

This rearrangement joins TRBV6-5 to TRBJ2-7, with D hard to call. There are 13 residues in the CDR3. Per the germline V gene, CDR1 is MNHEY and CDR2 is SVGAGI. The V end was cut by 5 bases, the J end by 3 bases, with 11 bases between. CDR3 residues: CASSRMWGYEQYF. CDR3 coding DNA: TGTGCCAGCAGTCGAATGTGGGGCTACGAGCAGTACTTC.

The V gene is TRBV9, the J gene TRBJ2-5; no reliable D call. This CDR3 region has 14 residues. Deletions cut 0 bases from V and 1 base from J, with 7 bases between. In germline, CDR1 is SGDLS, CDR2 YYNGEE. CDR3 in DNA: TGTGCCAGCAGCGTAGGAACTATCCAAGAGACCCAGTACTTC. This codes for CASSVGTIQETQYF.

This clonotype was seen a few times. The rearrangement joins TRBV20-1 to TRBJ2-1; 11 bases fit TRBD2. The CDR3 is made up of 15 amino acids. V shed 5 bases, J shed 4 bases, and the junction held 7 bases outside the gene matches. Germline CDR1 and CDR2: DFQATT and SNEGSKA (reference sequence). CDR3 DNA sequence: TGCAGTGCTTATTCCTTAGCGGGAGGGTACAATGAGCAGTTCTTC. Amino acid sequence: CSAYSLAGGYNEQFF.

This clonotype was detected only a few times. The chain joins TRBV30 to TRBJ2-2; 10 bases are a match to TRBD2. CDR1 is GTSNPN and CDR2 is SVGIG in the germline V gene (reference sequence). CDR3 length: 14 amino acids. Unmatched junction bases numbered 2, after V lost 1 base and J lost 6 bases. CDR3: CAWSEGLASGELFF. DNA of the CDR3: TGTGCCTGGAGTGAGGGACTAGCGTCCGGGGAGCTGTTTTTT.

In its sample, this clonotype was seen a few times. V usage is TRBV6-5 and J usage is TRBJ2-3; 11 nucleotides align to TRBD2. Germline CDR1 reads MNHEY; CDR2 reads SVGAGI. V dropped 0 bases and J dropped 4; count of bases not matched to a gene: 12. The CDR3 runs to 19 residues. This CDR3 is CASSYSVLAGGPRADTQYF. The CDR3 nucleotides are TGTGCCAGCAGTTACTCGGTCTTAGCGGGGGGGCCGAGGGCAGATACGCAGTATTTT.

V usage is TRBV12-3 or TRBV12-4 and J usage is TRBJ2-3, with D perhaps being TRBD1 or TRBD2 (6 bases each). Trimming took off 5 bases at V and 5 bases at J, with 14 bases between the two ends. This CDR3 is 14 amino acids long. The CDR3 bases are TGTGCCAGCAGTCCCCCGGGGGCGGTAGATACGCAGTATTTT. Translating it yields CASSPPGAVDTQYF.

Ten or more counts support this clonotype. V and J are TRBV7-9 and TRBJ2-1; D not certain. The ends were cut back, 3 bases at V and 7 bases at J, with 13 bases in the middle. Germline V gene lookup returns CDR1 SEHNR and CDR2 FQNEAQ (reference sequence). There are 14 residues in the CDR3. The CDR3 nucleotides read TGTGCCAGCAGCTTTGACGAGAGGATTAATGAGCAGTTCTTC. Residues: CASSFDERINEQFF.

This clonotype occurred many times. The chain combines TRBV4-1 with TRBJ2-7; possibly TRBD1 or TRBD2 for D (5 bases each). This CDR3 is built from 16 residues. Germline lookup yields CDR1 MGHRA and CDR2 YSYEKL. Trimming removed 4 bases at V and 7 bases at J, with 23 bases between. CDR3 bases: TGCGCCAGCAGCCGGGGACCGCCGGGGAGCTCCTTGGAGCAGTACTTC. Protein: CASSRGPPGSSLEQYF.